Below, one TCR beta chain is given with its context. The antigen remains undetermined. A much more abundant neighbour one base away suggests this may be a read error. The data belong to a study of CD8 T cells in ankylosing spondylitis. Germline CDR1 is SGHTA and CDR2 is FQGNSA. The length of the CDR3 is 15 residues. Each CDR3 protein gets one entry after TCRdb re-called the 5' RACE reads with MiXCR. The profile shows about 110,000 distinct CDR3 sequences, more than 20% of them singletons. Overall study findings and caveats: In ankylosing spondylitis blood, a motif of roughly 8 highly homologous TCR beta variants appeared characteristic. The clones that were linked to disease were reported to be significantly enriched in matched synovial fluid samples from ankylosing spondylitis patients. Some of the motif variants had earlier been found in reactive arthritis patients' fluid and blood. The disease-linked clones had a CD8+ phenotype and low blood frequencies.

Specimen: synovial fluid, either unsorted or a sorted T cell fraction (not recorded which). V usage is TRBV7-2 and J usage is TRBJ2-1, with TRBD2 matching over 7 bases. The sequence derives from a male donor with ankylosing spondylitis. The DNA of the CDR3 is TGTGTCAGCAGCCTTAGACTACGGGGAGGGGATGAGCAGTTCTTC. Encoded protein: CVSSLRLRGGDEQFF.